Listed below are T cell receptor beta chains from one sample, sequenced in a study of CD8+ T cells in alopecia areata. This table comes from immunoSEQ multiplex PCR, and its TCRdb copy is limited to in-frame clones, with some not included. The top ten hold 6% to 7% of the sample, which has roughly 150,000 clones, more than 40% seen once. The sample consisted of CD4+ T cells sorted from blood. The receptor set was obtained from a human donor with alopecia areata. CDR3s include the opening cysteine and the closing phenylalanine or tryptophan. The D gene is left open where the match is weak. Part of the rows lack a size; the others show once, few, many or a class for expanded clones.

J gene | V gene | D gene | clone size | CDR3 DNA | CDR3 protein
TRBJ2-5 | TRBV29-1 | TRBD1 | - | TGCAGCCTTAGGGACAGGGGCCCGATTGAGACCCAGTACTTC | CSLRDRGPIETQYF
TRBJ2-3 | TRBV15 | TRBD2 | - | TGTGCCACCAGCAGACAACGGGGCTCTAGCGGGAGTACAGATACGCAGTATTTT | CATSRQRGSSGSTDTQYF
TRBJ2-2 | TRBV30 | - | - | TGTGCCTGGACTCAGGACTCCGTAGGGGCCGGGGAGCTGTTTTTT | CAWTQDSVGAGELFF
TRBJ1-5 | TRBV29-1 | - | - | TGCAGCGTTTCGGATGCGGGGAAGGATCAGCCCCAGCATTTT | CSVSDAGKDQPQHF
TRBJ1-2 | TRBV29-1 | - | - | TGCAGCGTAGATACCGGACGGATAGGAAACTATGGCTACACCTTC | CSVDTGRIGNYGYTF
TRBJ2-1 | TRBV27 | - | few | TGTGCCAGCAGTACGGGCGGTCTTCGATTTCGCAATGAGCAGTTCTTC | CASSTGGLRFRNEQFF
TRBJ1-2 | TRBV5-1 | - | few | TGCGCCAGCAGCTTGGGCGACGGACCCCATGGCTACACCTTC | CASSLGDGPHGYTF
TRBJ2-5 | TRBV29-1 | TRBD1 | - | TGCAGCGTTGTGGACAGGGGCGAAGAGACCCAGTACTTC | CSVVDRGEETQYF
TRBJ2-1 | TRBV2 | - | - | TGTGCCAGCTCTTACCTACGGACTCAGGGTGAGCAGTTCTTC | CASSYLRTQGEQFF
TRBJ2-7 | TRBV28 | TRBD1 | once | TGTGCCAGCAGCCGGGACAGACCTTACGAGCAGTACTTC | CASSRDRPYEQYF
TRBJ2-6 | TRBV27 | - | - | TGTGCCAGCAGTTTATACCTCTCTGGGGCCAACGTCCTGACTTTC | CASSLYLSGANVLTF